This TCR beta chain stems from a study of shared clonotypes between healthy human individuals. Repertoires were generated with immunoSEQ multiplex PCR, while TCRdb's copy carries only in-frame clones and drops some. The data contain around 2.5 million clones, under 95% of them singletons. This CDR3 is built from 15 residues. From germline, CDR1 is MNHEY and CDR2 SVGAGI. J gave up 5 bases and V 6 bases, and 6 bases lay outside the gene matches. The rearrangement links TRBV6-5 to TRBJ2-1; 11 bases map to TRBD2. Sequenced sample: naive CD4+ T cells from PBMCs. Noted subset: CD45RA+ positively selected. The receptor comes from a young man in good health. Some clones in this sample may be carry-over from other donors' samples. The chain's CDR3 is CASSHVSGRDNEQFF. CDR3 bases: TGTGCCAGCAGCCACGTTAGCGGGAGGGACAATGAGCAGTTCTTC.